At least ten counts were recorded for the clone carrying this T cell receptor beta chain. Its antigen is not known. The lymph nodes were axillary draining lymph nodes from breast cancer patients. Germline V gene sequence: CDR1 MRHNA, CDR2 SNTAGT. The CDR3 is 16 amino acids. Trimming pared 6 bases from V and 4 bases from J, leaving 21 bases between. The sample is drawn from a study of breast tumors, draining lymph nodes, adjacent tissues. Whole-study findings and limits: Tumors had less TCR diversity than lymph nodes, more than nontumor tissue. Most tumor T cells seemingly derive from lymph node, then expand in tumor.

TCRdb processed the multiplex PCR reads anew with MiXCR; each CDR3 protein has one entry. The table shows some 100,000 distinct CDR3 sequences, with 21% occurring only once. The TCR sequence derives from a female donor with breast cancer. Some clones in this sample may be carry-over from other donors' samples. This chain uses TRBV6-4 with TRBJ2-5; a possible D gene is TRBD1 (6 bases). Sequenced sample: axillary lymph node tissue. The CDR3 loop reads CASRDRVAGVPETQYF. The CDR3 DNA reads as TGTGCCAGCAGGGACAGAGTGGCAGGGGTCCCAGAGACCCAGTACTTC.